This entry lists 28 T cell receptor beta chains sequenced from one sample in a study of cytomegalovirus exposure and HLA in healthy donors. Primers for the PCR totalled 60 Vbeta and 13 Jbeta. Using immunoSEQ multiplex PCR, the repertoire was profiled, and TCRdb retains in-frame clones only, with some absent. The table lists 110,000 to 150,000 clones, roughly 70% of them singletons. The sequencing input was PBMCs. The receptors were sampled from a man aged 30-40 years in good health and CMV-seronegative.

The rearrangement joins TRBV19 to TRBJ1-6; the match to TRBD1 covers 7 bases. CDR1 and CDR2 (germline): LNHDA, SQIVND (reference sequence). V shed 5 bases and J 8 bases; nucleotides not matched to a gene: 6. The CDR3 consists of 14 residues. The chain's CDR3 is CASSPRQGDSPLHF. DNA for the CDR3: TGTGCCAGTAGTCCCCGCCAGGGGGATTCACCCCTCCACTTT. The variable domain in full, with the rest retrieved from reference TRBV19 and TRBJ1-6, is DGGITQSPKYLFRKEGQNVTLSCEQNLNHDAMYWYRQDPGQGLRLIYYSQIVNDFQKGDIAEGYSVSREKKESFPLTVTSAQKNPTAFYLCASSPRQGDSPLHFGNGTRLTVT.

The chain carries TRBV6-6 and TRBJ2-7, with D tentatively TRBD2 (6 bases). V was trimmed by 11 bases and J by 4 bases, leaving 21 bases between them. The CDR3 is 14 residues long. From germline, CDR1 is MNHNY and CDR2 SVGAGI (reference sequence). This CDR3 reads CAASPRGALYEQYF. For the CDR3, the DNA is TGTGCCGCCTCCCCTCGCGGGGCCCTTTACGAGCAGTACTTC.

Concerning this clone: The junction and the germline gene differ at one end; a read error may be behind it. The V gene is TRBV18, the J gene TRBJ1-2; no definite D call. This CDR3 region has 14 residues. Germline CDR1 reads KGHSH; CDR2 reads LQKENI. The CDR3 DNA reads TGTGCCAGCTCACCAACAAGGTCCGACTATAGCTACACCTTC. It specifies CASSPTRSDYSYTF.

This clone was detected only a few times. The CDR3: CASRGQIQNTEAFF. CDR3 nucleotide sequence: TGCGCCAGCAGAGGACAGATTCAGAACACTGAAGCTTTCTTT. The rearrangement uses TRBV5-1 and TRBJ1-1; TRBD1 is a possible D gene (6 bases). The CDR3 has 14 residues. V shed 5 bases and J shed 1 base, with 12 bases lying between them. CDR1 and CDR2 (germline): SGHRS, YFSETQ.

Remarks on this clone: The conserved phenylalanine or tryptophan is not found at the CDR3 terminus, so this likely reflects a read error. The chain recombines TRBV5-1 with TRBJ1-2, with TRBD1 matching 10 bases. The CDR3 sequence is 14 residues long. In germline, CDR1 is SGHRS, CDR2 YFSETQ. J gave up 4 bases and V 4 bases, and 4 bases lay outside the gene matches. CDR3 protein: CASSRGQGTYGYTL. DNA of the CDR3: TGCGCCAGCAGCAGGGGACAGGGGACCTATGGCTACACCCTC.

V and J are TRBV15 and TRBJ2-1, with 11 bases identical to TRBD2. The junction had 8 bases not matched to a gene; V was cut back by 1 base and J by 6 bases. The CDR3 runs to 17 residues. In germline, CDR1 is LNHNV, CDR2 YYDKDF (reference sequence). The CDR3 loop is CATSRGSGTSGFNEQFF. The CDR3 coding sequence is TGTGCCACCAGCAGAGGCTCGGGGACTAGCGGATTCAATGAGCAGTTCTTC.

This sequence joins TRBV5-1 and TRBJ2-7; unclear D gene. Germline lookup yields CDR1 SGHRS and CDR2 YFSETQ. This CDR3 is 14 amino acids long. Trimming shortened V by 0 bases and J by 3 bases, and 10 bases separated the two germline ends. The CDR3 sequence: CASSLGYSLYEQYF. CDR3 nucleotides: TGCGCCAGCAGCTTGGGTTACAGTCTCTACGAGCAGTACTTC.

With respect to this clone: A junction end diverges from the germline sequence, so it may reflect a read error. The J gene is TRBJ2-6, the V gene TRBV7-9, with 9 bases fitting TRBD1. Germline CDR1 and CDR2: SEHNR and FQNEAQ (reference sequence). The CDR3 covers 19 residues. CDR3 sequence reads: CASSLPGQGRGSGANGLTF. Here the CDR3 DNA reads TGTGCCAGCAGCTTACCCGGACAGGGGAGAGGGTCTGGGGCCAACGGCCTGACTTTC.

The chain has TRBV19 and TRBJ2-1; 8 nucleotides match TRBD1. The CDR3 extends over 13 amino acids. CDR1 and CDR2 from the germline V gene are LNHDA and SQIVND (reference sequence). V lost 5 bases and J lost 7; bases outside the gene matches: 4. The CDR3, as DNA: TGTGCCAGTAGTGTCAGACAGGGGAATGAGCAGTTCTTC. Its protein product is CASSVRQGNEQFF.

The chain has TRBV30 and TRBJ1-1, with D possibly matching TRBD1 (5 bases). Deletions cut 6 bases from V and 3 bases from J, with 11 bases between. Germline V gene data show CDR1 as GTSNPN and CDR2 as SVGIG (reference sequence). This CDR3 has 12 residues. The CDR3 bases are TGTGCCTGTTACGGGGGGGACACTGAAGCTTTCTTT. Encoded protein: CACYGGDTEAFF.

The V call is TRBV27, the J call TRBJ1-2; 7 nucleotides line up with TRBD1. Germline V gives CDR1 MNHEY, CDR2 SMNVEV (reference sequence). V trimming: 3 bases; J trimming: 5 bases; junction bases outside the gene matches: 6. The CDR3 extends over 14 amino acids. The DNA of the CDR3 is TGTGCCAGCAGTTTGACAGGGTTTGGGTATGGCTACACCTTC. Translated: CASSLTGFGYGYTF.

As concerns this clone: The junction shows a germline mismatch at one end, possibly a read error. At the DNA level, this CDR3 is encoded by other sequences in the same sample as well. The genes are TRBV11-1 and TRBJ2-7, with 8 positions matching TRBD2. CDR1 SGHAT and CDR2 FQDESV come from the germline V gene (reference sequence). The CDR3 has 15 amino acids. The DNA of the CDR3 is TGTGCTAGCAGCTTAGCGCGCAGCGGGGGCGGGGAGCAGTACTTC. Protein: CASSLARSGGGEQYF.

The rearrangement links TRBV18 to TRBJ2-1; TRBD1 aligns across 9 bases. V lost 2 bases, J lost 7 bases, and 6 bases stayed unmatched. The germline gives CDR1 KGHSH, CDR2 LQKENI. This CDR3 spans 15 amino acids. The CDR3 loop is CASSPGTGSRNEQFF. The CDR3 coding sequence is TGTGCCAGCTCACCAGGGACAGGGAGTCGTAATGAGCAGTTCTTC.

The CDR3 region has the DNA TGCGCCAGCAGCCAAGGGACGGGGGGGCCTGAGGAGACCCAGTACTTC. Protein sequence: CASSQGTGGPEETQYF. The rearrangement links TRBV4-1 to TRBJ2-5, with 8 bases fitting TRBD2. This CDR3 spans 16 amino acids. CDR1 MGHRA and CDR2 YSYEKL come from the germline V gene. The ends lost 1 base at V and 5 bases at J; junction bases unmatched: 9.

The J gene is TRBJ2-5, the V gene TRBV19, with 7 bases aligning to TRBD1. CDR1 and CDR2 (germline): LNHDA, SQIVND (reference sequence). The CDR3 consists of 13 residues. With 2 bases clipped from V and 4 bases from J, the junction kept 1 base outside the gene matches. CDR3: CASSINRGETQYF. The CDR3 region has the DNA TGTGCCAGTAGTATAAACAGGGGAGAGACCCAGTACTTC.

This rearrangement joins TRBV7-2 to TRBJ2-7; the match to TRBD2 covers 10 bases. There are 16 residues in the CDR3. Per the germline V gene, CDR1 is SGHTA and CDR2 is FQGNSA. The junction had 8 bases not matched to a gene; V was cut back by 4 bases and J by 2 bases. CDR3 nucleotide sequence: TGTGCCAGCAGCTATCTTGGACTAGCGGTACCCTACGAGCAGTACTTC. Translation gives CASSYLGLAVPYEQYF. Combining the CDR3 with reference TRBV7-2 and TRBJ2-7 gives the whole variable domain GAGVSQSPSNKVTEKGKDVELRCDPISGHTALYWYRQSLGQGLEFLIYFQGNSAPDKSGLPSDRFSAERTGGSVSTLTIQRTQQEDSAVYLCASSYLGLAVPYEQYFGPGTRLTVT.

Details on this clone: The junction departs from germline at one end; a sequencing error may be responsible. Other DNA variants within this sample encode the same CDR3. The chain carries TRBV7-7 and TRBJ2-1, with 8 bases that match TRBD1. Germline lookup yields CDR1 SSHAT and CDR2 FNYEAQ (reference sequence). CDR3 size: 16 residues. For the CDR3, the DNA is TGTGCTAGCAGCTCTCTCGTCCAGACAGGGGACAATGAGCAGTTCTTC. Translation: CASSSLVQTGDNEQFF.

The chain links TRBV4-1 to TRBJ2-7; D perhaps matches TRBD1 (5 bases). V dropped 1 base and J dropped 2 bases, with 9 bases sitting between them. There are 14 residues in the CDR3. Germline V gene sequence: CDR1 MGHRA, CDR2 YSYEKL. Here the CDR3 reads CASSQVGRAYEQYF. CDR3 nucleotides: TGCGCCAGCAGCCAAGTTGGCAGGGCCTACGAGCAGTACTTC.

This CDR3 is CASSLGSGGNNSPLHF. The DNA for the CDR3 is TGCGCCAGCAGCTTGGGGTCAGGGGGAAATAATTCACCCCTCCACTTT. The rearrangement links TRBV5-1 to TRBJ1-6; 7 positions agree with TRBD1. V dropped 0 bases and J dropped 5; count of bases not matched to a gene: 5. Germline assignment: CDR1 SGHRS and CDR2 YFSETQ. The CDR3 is 16 amino acids.

The J gene is TRBJ2-2, the V gene TRBV6-6; D call uncertain. CDR1 and CDR2 from the germline V gene are MNHNY and SVGAGI (reference sequence). V lost 2 bases and J lost 7, with 8 bases in between. CDR3 length equals 13 residues. The CDR3 sequence is CASSYQPSGELFF. The CDR3 region has the DNA TGTGCCAGCAGTTACCAACCCAGCGGGGAGCTGTTTTTT.

J is TRBJ1-5 and V is TRBV28; D perhaps matches TRBD1 (6 bases). CDR1 is MDHEN, CDR2 SYDVKM, per germline. The CDR3 consists of 16 residues. V was pared by 1 base and J by 3 bases, with 13 bases between. The CDR3 bases are TGTGCCAGCAGTTTATTTAGGACAGCACACAATCAGCCCCAGCATTTT. It translates to CASSLFRTAHNQPQHF.

This clone has a handful of counts. The genes are TRBV10-3 and TRBJ2-7, with 11 bases fitting TRBD2. V lost 0 bases and J lost 3; bases outside the gene matches: 4. The CDR3 has 16 amino acids. Germline CDR1 ENHRY, CDR2 SYGVKD. Here the CDR3 DNA reads TGTGCCATCAGTGAGTCCCTAGCGGGAGGTGACTACGAGCAGTACTTC. This codes for CAISESLAGGDYEQYF.

The chain links TRBV2 to TRBJ2-5; tentatively, D is TRBD1 (6 bases). The germline CDR1 and CDR2 sequences are SNHLY and FYNNEI. CDR3 length equals 14 residues. The germline V and J ends were trimmed by 6 bases and 5 bases, with 16 bases remaining between them. This chain's CDR3 is CASSGRRQGETQYF. Here the CDR3 DNA reads TGTGCCAGCAGCGGTCGGCGTCAGGGGGAGACCCAGTACTTC.

Note on this clone: Different DNA sequences within this sample yield the same CDR3. The chain joins TRBV29-1 to TRBJ2-7; 9 bases are shared with TRBD1. Germline-derived CDR1 and CDR2 are SQVTM and ANQGSEA. The CDR3 extends over 13 amino acids. Trimming took 4 bases from V and 2 from J; bases not matched to a gene: 3. The CDR3 DNA sequence: TGCAGCGTTGGGACAGGGGAAACCTACGAGCAGTACTTC. It translates to CSVGTGETYEQYF.

The chain uses TRBV18 and TRBJ2-7; TRBD2 matches at 7 bases. There are 15 residues in the CDR3. In germline, CDR1 is KGHSH, CDR2 LQKENI. V was clipped by 3 bases and J by 2 bases; unmatched bases: 7. In nucleotides, the CDR3 is TGTGCCAGCTCACCTCTGGAGGGAGGGACCTACGAGCAGTACTTC. Translation gives CASSPLEGGTYEQYF.

The V call is TRBV28, the J call TRBJ2-5, with 7 bases lining up with TRBD1. The CDR3 extends over 13 amino acids. V lost 7 bases to trimming and J lost 5 bases; unmatched junction nucleotides: 7. CDR1 MDHEN and CDR2 SYDVKM come from the germline V gene. CDR3 protein: CASIKGAWETQYF. CDR3 coding DNA: TGTGCCAGCATCAAGGGGGCGTGGGAGACCCAGTACTTC.

This clone was counted a single time. This chain connects TRBV10-3 to TRBJ2-7; 7 nucleotides agree with TRBD1. Germline values: CDR1 ENHRY, CDR2 SYGVKD. CDR3 size: 14 residues. V gave up 8 bases and J gave up 2 bases; unmatched junction bases: 9. The CDR3 DNA follows: TGTGCCATCTCGCCCGGACAGGAACCCTACGAGCAGTACTTC. The encoded protein is CAISPGQEPYEQYF.

A note on this clone: Other DNA sequences in this sample translate to the same CDR3. This chain connects TRBV19 to TRBJ2-7, with TRBD1 identical over 9 bases. CDR1 is LNHDA, CDR2 SQIVND, per germline (reference sequence). There are 14 residues in the CDR3. V shed 5 bases and J 2 bases; nucleotides not matched to a gene: 4. DNA of the CDR3: TGTGCCAGTAGTCCCGGGACAGGGACCTACGAGCAGTACTTC. It specifies CASSPGTGTYEQYF.